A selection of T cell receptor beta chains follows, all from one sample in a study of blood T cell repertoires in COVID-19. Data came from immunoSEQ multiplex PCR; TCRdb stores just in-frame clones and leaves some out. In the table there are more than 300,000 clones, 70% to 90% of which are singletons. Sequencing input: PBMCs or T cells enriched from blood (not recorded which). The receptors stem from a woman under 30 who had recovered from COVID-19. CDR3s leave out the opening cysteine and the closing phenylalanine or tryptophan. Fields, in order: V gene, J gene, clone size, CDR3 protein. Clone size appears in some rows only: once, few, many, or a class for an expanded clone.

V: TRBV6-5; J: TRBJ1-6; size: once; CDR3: ASSPDRYNSPLH
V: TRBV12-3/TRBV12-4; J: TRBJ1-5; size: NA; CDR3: ASSFYSNQPQH
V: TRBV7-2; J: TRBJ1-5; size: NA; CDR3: ASSLAGQGSNQPQH
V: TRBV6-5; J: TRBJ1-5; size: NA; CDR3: ASSRGPPSQPQH
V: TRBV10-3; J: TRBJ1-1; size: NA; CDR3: AISERQGVVTEAF
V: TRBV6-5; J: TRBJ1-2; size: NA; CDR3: ASIGVPSNGYT
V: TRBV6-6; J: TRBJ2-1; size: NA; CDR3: ASRTRRAEEQF
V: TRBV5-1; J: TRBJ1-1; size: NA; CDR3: ASSLVLQGNTEAF
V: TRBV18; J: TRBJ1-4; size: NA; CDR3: ASSPPNSGEFEKLF
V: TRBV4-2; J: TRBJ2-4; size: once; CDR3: ASSHPTGMETKNIQY
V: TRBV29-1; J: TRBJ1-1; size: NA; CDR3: SVVFQAEAF
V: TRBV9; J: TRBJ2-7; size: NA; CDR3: ASSVGLAGDIVQY
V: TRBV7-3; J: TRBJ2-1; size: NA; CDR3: ASSLTGDNEQF
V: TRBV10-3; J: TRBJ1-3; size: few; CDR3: AISGITGGSGNTIY
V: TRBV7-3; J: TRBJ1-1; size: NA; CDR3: ASSPSSTQGAF
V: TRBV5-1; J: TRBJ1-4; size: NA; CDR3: ASSLTGTNEKLF
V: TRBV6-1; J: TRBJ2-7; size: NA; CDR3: ASSGPTYKAGREQY
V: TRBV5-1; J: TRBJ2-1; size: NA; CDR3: ASSLEGGARYNEQF
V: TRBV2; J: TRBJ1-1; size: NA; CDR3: ASSREPNTEAF
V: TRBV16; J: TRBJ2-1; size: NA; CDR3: ASSHPETSGVSRF
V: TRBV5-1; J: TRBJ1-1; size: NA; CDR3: ASSLRGQVNTEAF
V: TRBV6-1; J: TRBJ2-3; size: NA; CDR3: ASSESWGGADTQY
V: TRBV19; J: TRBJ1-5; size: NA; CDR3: ASSITGTQPQH
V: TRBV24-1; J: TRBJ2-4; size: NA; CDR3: ATSDPRTGGDYIQY
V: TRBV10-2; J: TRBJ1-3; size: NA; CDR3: ASSESLSSGNTIY
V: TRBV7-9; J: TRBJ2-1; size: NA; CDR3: ASSLGASGDYNEQF
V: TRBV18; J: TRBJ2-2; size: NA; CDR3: ASSPKDSLITGELF
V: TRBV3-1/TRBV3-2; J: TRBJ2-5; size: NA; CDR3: ASSQDLVRGETQY
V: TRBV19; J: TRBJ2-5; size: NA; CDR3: ASTPKPGDIKTQY
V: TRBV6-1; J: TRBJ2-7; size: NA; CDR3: ASSEFDRGLSYEQY
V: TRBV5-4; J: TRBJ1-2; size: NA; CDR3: ASSLSGQGFYGYT
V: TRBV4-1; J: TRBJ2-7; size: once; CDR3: ASSQGPGTGVEQY
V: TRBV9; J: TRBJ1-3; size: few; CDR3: ASSSNRESSGNTIY
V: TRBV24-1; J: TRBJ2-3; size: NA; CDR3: ATSAGASTDTQY
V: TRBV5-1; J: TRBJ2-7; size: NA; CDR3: ASSGAGVEQY
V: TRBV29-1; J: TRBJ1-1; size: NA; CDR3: RGGERTEAF
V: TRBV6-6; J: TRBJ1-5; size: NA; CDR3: ASSPTIVWASNQPQH
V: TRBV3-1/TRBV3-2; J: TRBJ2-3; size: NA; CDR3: ASSWTGDTQY
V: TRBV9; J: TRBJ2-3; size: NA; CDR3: ASSVGDWNTDTQY
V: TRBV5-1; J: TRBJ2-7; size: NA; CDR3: ASSAPQGSDEQY
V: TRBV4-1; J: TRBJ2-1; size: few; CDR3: ASSQGLGQGGVEQF
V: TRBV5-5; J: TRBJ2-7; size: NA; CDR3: ASSTSDTTSEQY
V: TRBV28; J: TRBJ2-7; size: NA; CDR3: ASSHPRRANSYEQY
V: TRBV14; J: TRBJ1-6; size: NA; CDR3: ASSQGWDRGNSPLH
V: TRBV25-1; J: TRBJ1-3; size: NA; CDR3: ASSEGFSSGNTIY
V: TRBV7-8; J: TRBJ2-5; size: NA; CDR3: ASSLGLAEETQY
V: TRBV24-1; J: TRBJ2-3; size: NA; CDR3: ATSARGQFTDTQY
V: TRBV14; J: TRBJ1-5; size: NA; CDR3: ASSPPVPQH
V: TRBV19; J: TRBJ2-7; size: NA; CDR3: ASSGEAGGTYEQY
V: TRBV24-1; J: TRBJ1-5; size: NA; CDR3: ATSDRGKGQPQH
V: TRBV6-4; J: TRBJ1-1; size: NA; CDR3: ASRPTGYVNTEAF
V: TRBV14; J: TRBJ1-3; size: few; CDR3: ASSPLGTTSGNTIY
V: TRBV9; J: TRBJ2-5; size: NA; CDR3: ASSVGGGASGTQY